This T cell receptor (beta chain) originates from a study of cytomegalovirus exposure and HLA in healthy donors. The wider study: A data release that came early held 80 million or so unique TCRs from HLA-typed donors. General observations from the study: Later on, an analysis tied 15,000 or so TCR beta sequences to HLA alleles at 0.05 false discovery rate. When presence/absence was analysed, sequencing depth was taken to be roughly uniform across donors.

CDR3 length: 13 amino acids. Unmatched junction bases numbered 6, after V lost 7 bases and J lost 3 bases. Germline V gene lookup returns CDR1 SEHNR and CDR2 FQNEAQ (reference sequence). This PCR relied on a set of 60 Vbeta primers and 13 Jbeta primers. This table comes from immunoSEQ multiplex PCR, and its TCRdb copy is limited to in-frame clones, with some not included. The top ten hold around 2.6% of the sample, which has roughly 180,000 clones, roughly 80% seen once. Concerning this clone: Its specificity is unknown.

The rearrangement links TRBV7-9 to TRBJ2-7, with 7 bases aligning to TRBD1. The material sequenced was PBMCs. The origin of this receptor is a female donor in good health and CMV-seronegative. The CDR3 loop is CASKGGSDYEQYF. CDR3 coding DNA: TGTGCCAGCAAAGGGGGCTCGGACTACGAGCAGTACTTC.